This TCR beta chain comes out of a study of regulatory T cells in long-lasting Graves disease. Germline CDR1 and CDR2: LGHNA and YNFKEQ. The CDR3 totals 17 residues. The trim removed 2 bases at V and 4 bases at J, leaving 5 bases unmatched. CDR3 regions were amplified by Arm-PCR using iRepertoire HTBI primers to build TCR beta libraries. From the multiplex PCR reads, TCRdb called clonotypes with MiXCR, one entry per CDR3 protein. The data contain a few hundred thousand distinct CDR3 sequences, around 20% of them seen just once; the ten biggest clones take up approximately 12%. This clonotype was observed a handful of times. Time point in this sample: newly diagnosed GD, antithyroid drugs for less than 3 months. TCR sequences were obtained from RNA taken from PBMCs. This same sample was also part of a study on T cells in Graves' hyperthyroidism and ophthalmopathy. That paper adds: In the blood, most expanded thyroid clonotypes above 0.001 appeared as well.

This chain joins TRBV4-2 and TRBJ2-2, with 12 bases matching TRBD2. The sample in question was peripheral blood mononuclear cells (PBMCs), obtained at new diagnosis, from a patient treated with antithyroid drugs. This receptor was identified in a woman younger than 45 with Graves disease. The CDR3 protein is CASSQPLAGGATGELFF. CDR3 in DNA: TGTGCCAGCAGCCAACCGCTAGCGGGGGGGGCCACCGGGGAGCTGTTTTTT.